The rows below give T cell receptor beta chains drawn from one sample of a study of T cell responses to AZD1222 COVID-19 vaccine. Method: immunoSEQ multiplex PCR; TCRdb's copy keeps in-frame clones and lacks some. The data contain 200,000 or so clones, 87% of them singletons. The specimen was peripheral blood, collected on day 0 of MenACWY control vaccination. These TCRs come from an adult in good health. The CDR3 runs from the conserved cysteine through the conserved F or W. Fields, in order: V gene, CDR3 length, CDR3 protein.

TRBV7-2	15	CASGGGWLLPDTQYF
TRBV5-1	14	CASSLDDSNQPQHF
TRBV21-1	15	CASSSRGRANEKLFF
TRBV5-4	13	CASNGDNLETQYF
TRBV28	12	CASGRGIYEQYF
TRBV18	15	CASSRSAGATISYTF
TRBV5-1	16	CASRSSGSGNTGELFF
TRBV25-1	11	CASSETGGYTF
TRBV6-1	15	CASSDGGLGTGELFF
TRBV28	15	CASSLFRERGPEAFF
TRBV11-2	16	CASSLNRGGKNTEAFF
TRBV10-3	15	CAISDYGSRRTEAFF
TRBV7-3	13	CASSLNLRYEQFF
TRBV12-3/TRBV12-4	13	CASSFIGVNEQFF
TRBV7-2	15	CASSHSGTSVYEQYF
TRBV9	15	CASSGLAGGSNEQFF